This T cell receptor beta chain was retrieved from a study of blood T cell repertoires in COVID-19. Study-level information: Acute and convalescent COVID-19 specimens originated in the United States, Italy and Spain. Nucleic acid was either cDNA or gDNA, and it came from T cells, B-cell-depleted T cells, or PBMCs.

V lost 3 bases and J 3 bases, leaving 15 bases between the germline ends. The germline V gene encodes CDR1 SGHRS and CDR2 YFSETQ. The CDR3 has 15 residues. How the authors handled the data: Estimated nucleated cell counts came from reference gene primer amplification. Sequencing used immunoSEQ multiplex PCR; TCRdb keeps in-frame clones, though not all of them. V and J calls and clone size are given by that table; D and trimming were obtained from the DNA. The data contain about 280,000 clones, 88% of them seen just once; the ten biggest clones take up 9% to 9.5%. The sequencing sample was made of peripheral blood. This chain uses TRBV5-1 with TRBJ1-1, with D possibly TRBD1 on 5 matching bases. This receptor was obtained from a man aged 18 to 30 with active or convalescent COVID-19. CDR3: CASSSDTWGDTEAFF. Written as DNA, the CDR3 is TGCGCCAGCAGCTCCGATACCTGGGGGGACACTGAAGCTTTCTTT.